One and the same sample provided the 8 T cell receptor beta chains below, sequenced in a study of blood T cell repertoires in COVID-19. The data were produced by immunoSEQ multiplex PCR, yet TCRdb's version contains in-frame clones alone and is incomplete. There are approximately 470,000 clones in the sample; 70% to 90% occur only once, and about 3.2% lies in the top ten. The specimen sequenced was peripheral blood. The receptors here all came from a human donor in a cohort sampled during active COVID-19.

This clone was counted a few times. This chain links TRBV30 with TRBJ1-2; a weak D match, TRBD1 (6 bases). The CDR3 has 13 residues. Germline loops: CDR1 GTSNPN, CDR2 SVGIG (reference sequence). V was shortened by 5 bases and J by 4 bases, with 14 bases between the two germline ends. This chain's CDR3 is CAWGQQGFYGYTF. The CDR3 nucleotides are TGTGCCTGGGGGCAACAGGGATTCTATGGCTACACCTTC.

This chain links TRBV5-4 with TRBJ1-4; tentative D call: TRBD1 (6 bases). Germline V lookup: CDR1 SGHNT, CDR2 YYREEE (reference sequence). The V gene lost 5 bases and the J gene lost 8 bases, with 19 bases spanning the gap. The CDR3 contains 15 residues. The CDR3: CASSPTQGQSEKLFF. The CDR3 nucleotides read TGTGCCAGCAGTCCTACACAGGGTCAGAGCGAAAAACTGTTTTTT.

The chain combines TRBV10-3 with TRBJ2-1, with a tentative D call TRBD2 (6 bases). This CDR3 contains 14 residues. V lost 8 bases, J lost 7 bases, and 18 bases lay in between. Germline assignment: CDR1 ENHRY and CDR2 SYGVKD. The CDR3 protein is CAIYSGSSGNEQFF. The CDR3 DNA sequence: TGTGCCATCTACAGCGGGTCCTCGGGAAATGAGCAGTTCTTC.

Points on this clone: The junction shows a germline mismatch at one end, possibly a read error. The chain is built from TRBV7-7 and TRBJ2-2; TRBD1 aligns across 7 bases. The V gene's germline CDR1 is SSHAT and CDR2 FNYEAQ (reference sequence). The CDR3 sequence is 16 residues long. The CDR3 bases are TGTGCTAGCAGCTTACAGGGGCCTACCGGTACCGGGGAGCTGTTTTTT. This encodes CASSLQGPTGTGELFF.

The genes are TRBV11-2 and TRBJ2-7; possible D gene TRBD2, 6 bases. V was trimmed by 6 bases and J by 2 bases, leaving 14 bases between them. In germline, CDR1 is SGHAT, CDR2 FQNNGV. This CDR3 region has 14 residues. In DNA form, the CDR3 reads TGTGCCAGCAGTCCTGGGGGGAGTCCCTACGAGCAGTACTTC. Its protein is CASSPGGSPYEQYF.

DNA for the CDR3: TGCGCCAGCAGCCAAGTAGGGGGGCGGGGGAATGAAAAACTGTTTTTT. Protein product: CASSQVGGRGNEKLFF. This chain links TRBV4-1 with TRBJ1-4; tentative D call: TRBD1 (6 bases). Per the germline V gene, CDR1 is MGHRA and CDR2 is YSYEKL. Trimming removed 1 base at V and 5 bases at J, with 14 bases between. The CDR3 contains 16 residues.

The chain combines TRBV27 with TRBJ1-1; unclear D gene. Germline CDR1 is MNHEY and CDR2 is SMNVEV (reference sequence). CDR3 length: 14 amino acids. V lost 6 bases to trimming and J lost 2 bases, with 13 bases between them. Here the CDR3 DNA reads TGTGCCAGCAGCCGGACGGGGAGAAACACTGAAGCTTTCTTT. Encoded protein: CASSRTGRNTEAFF.

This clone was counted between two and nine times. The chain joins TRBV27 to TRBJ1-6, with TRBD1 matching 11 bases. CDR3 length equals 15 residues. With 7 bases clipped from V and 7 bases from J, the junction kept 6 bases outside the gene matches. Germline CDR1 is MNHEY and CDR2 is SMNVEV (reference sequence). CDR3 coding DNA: TGTGCCAGCACTATCCGGGACAGGGGGAATTCACCCCTCCACTTT. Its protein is CASTIRDRGNSPLHF.